This passage covers 27 T cell receptor beta chains from one sample sequenced in a study of blood T cell repertoires in COVID-19. Here immunoSEQ multiplex PCR was the method, and the copy in TCRdb shows in-frame clones only, minus some. Found here are approximately 50,000 clones, 82% of them singletons; the top ten hold about 9.9%. The sequencing input was peripheral blood. The receptors were gathered from a man older than 75 with COVID-19, enrolled during active disease.

This clone was picked up a small number of times. This chain uses TRBV5-1 with TRBJ1-1; tentative D call: TRBD1 (5 bases). The CDR3 is 13 residues long. CDR1 and CDR2 (germline): SGHRS, YFSETQ. V lost 0 bases to trimming and J lost 5 bases, with 8 bases between them. CDR3 sequence (DNA): TGCGCCAGCAGCTTGGACAGGCCAACTGAAGCTTTCTTT. Amino acid sequence: CASSLDRPTEAFF.

V and J are TRBV9 and TRBJ2-3; D gene uncertain. CDR1 is SGDLS, CDR2 YYNGEE, per germline. V gave up 4 bases and J gave up 1 base, with 10 bases separating them. The CDR3 has 14 amino acids. Written as DNA, the CDR3 is TGTGCCAGCAGCCCCCAATCCCGCACAGATACGCAGTATTTT. Residues: CASSPQSRTDTQYF.

This clone was counted between two and nine times. This chain's CDR3 is CASSSFRGYEQYV. DNA of the CDR3: TGTGCCAGCAGCTCGTTCCGGGGCTACGAGCAGTACGTC. The rearrangement links TRBV5-4 to TRBJ2-7, with D perhaps TRBD2 (5 bases). The length of the CDR3 is 13 residues. Germline lookup yields CDR1 SGHNT and CDR2 YYREEE (reference sequence). V lost 3 bases, J lost 3 bases, and 10 bases lay in between.

This rearrangement joins TRBV10-2 to TRBJ1-2; TRBD1 is a possible D gene (5 bases). The CDR3 runs 12 residues. V lost 8 bases and J 8 bases, leaving 15 bases between the germline ends. Looked up from germline, CDR1 is WSHSY and CDR2 is SAAADI. CDR3 nucleotides: TGCGCCAGCTCGTCGGGGGTATGGGGCTACACCTTC. Amino acids: CASSSGVWGYTF.

This chain connects TRBV7-9 to TRBJ2-3; the match to TRBD2 covers 9 bases. The V gene's germline CDR1 is SEHNR and CDR2 FQNEAQ (reference sequence). This CDR3 has 14 residues. Trimming took 3 bases from V and 6 from J; bases not matched to a gene: 4. CDR3 sequence (DNA): TGTGCCAGCAGCTTTAGCGGGGGTGGGGATACGCAGTATTTT. Protein product: CASSFSGGGDTQYF.

V gene TRBV7-9 combines with J gene TRBJ1-2, with a weak D call TRBD1 (5 bases). With 5 bases removed from V and 0 bases from J, the gap between germline ends came to 13 bases. The CDR3 has 15 amino acids. Germline V gene data show CDR1 as SEHNR and CDR2 as FQNEAQ (reference sequence). The CDR3: CASSPRGGANYGYTF. CDR3 bases: TGTGCCAGCAGCCCTCGTGGAGGGGCTAACTATGGCTACACCTTC.

V gene TRBV27 combines with J gene TRBJ2-7; 10 nucleotides align to TRBD2. V dropped 5 bases and J dropped 0; count of bases not matched to a gene: 13. The CDR3 contains 18 residues. The germline gives CDR1 MNHEY, CDR2 SMNVEV (reference sequence). The CDR3 loop is CASSRTLTSGVFSYEQYF. In nucleotides, the CDR3 is TGTGCCAGCAGTCGAACCCTCACTAGCGGGGTCTTCTCCTACGAGCAGTACTTC.

The gene calls are TRBV29-1 and TRBJ2-3, with 8 bases that match TRBD1. Unmatched junction bases numbered 7, after V lost 8 bases and J lost 6 bases. Germline V gene lookup returns CDR1 SQVTM and CDR2 ANQGSEA. The CDR3 loop spans 12 amino acids. Here the CDR3 DNA reads TGCAGCACGACGACAGGGGTCGATACGCAGTATTTT. It yields the protein CSTTTGVDTQYF.

This clone appeared a few times. V usage is TRBV5-5 and J usage is TRBJ2-1; D gene unclear. This CDR3 comprises 14 residues. Germline CDR1 and CDR2: SGHKS and YYEKEE (reference sequence). V was cut by 4 bases and J by 4 bases, with 12 bases left in between. This chain's CDR3 is CASSPQGGYNEQFF. In DNA form, the CDR3 reads TGTGCCAGCAGCCCTCAAGGCGGTTACAATGAGCAGTTCTTC.

V gene TRBV28 combines with J gene TRBJ2-3, with 10 nucleotides matching TRBD2. The germline V gene encodes CDR1 MDHEN and CDR2 SYDVKM. V lost 3 bases and J lost 4; bases outside the gene matches: 7. The CDR3 is made up of 16 amino acids. The chain's CDR3 is CASSFPSGGFSDTQYF. The CDR3 DNA follows: TGTGCCAGCAGTTTCCCTAGCGGGGGATTTTCAGATACGCAGTATTTT.

The rearrangement uses TRBV2 and TRBJ1-5; 7 bases match TRBD1. CDR1 is SNHLY and CDR2 is FYNNEI in the germline V gene. V lost 4 bases, J lost 4 bases, and 4 bases stayed unmatched. The CDR3 consists of 14 residues. DNA of the CDR3: TGTGCCAGCAGTGCGAGCAGGGGGAATCAGCCCCAGCATTTT. Translation: CASSASRGNQPQHF.

This chain links TRBV19 with TRBJ1-5; TRBD1 matches at 9 bases. J lost 11 bases, V lost 6 bases, and 11 bases had no gene match. This CDR3 has 14 residues. The germline gives CDR1 LNHDA, CDR2 SQIVND (reference sequence). As DNA, the CDR3 is TGTGCCAGTAGACAAGGACAGGGGCGGGGGGCCCAGCATTTT. Translating gives CASRQGQGRGAQHF.

CDR3 nucleotide sequence: TGTGCCCGAGAGTTCCATATCGGGGAGTCTAGCACAGATACGCAGTATTTT. Residues: CAREFHIGESSTDTQYF. The chain combines TRBV19 with TRBJ2-3, with TRBD2 as a possible D gene (5 bases). CDR1 and CDR2 (germline): LNHDA, SQIVND (reference sequence). Deletions cut 11 bases from V and 0 bases from J, with 24 bases between. The CDR3 is 17 amino acids.

The chain recombines TRBV21-1 with TRBJ1-5. TRBV21-1 is reported as a pseudogene. The CDR3 runs to 18 residues. CDR3 loop: CASSKARGGRYSNQPQHF. DNA for the CDR3: TGTGCCAGCAGCAAAGCGCGGGGGGGACGGTATAGCAATCAGCCCCAGCATTTT.

V and J are TRBV18 and TRBJ1-4, with D unresolved. CDR1 and CDR2 from the germline V gene are KGHSH and LQKENI. Trimming cost V 5 bases and J 0 bases, with 7 bases left between them. The CDR3 has 14 amino acids. DNA of the CDR3: TGTGCCAGCTCATCCAGATCAACTAATGAAAAACTGTTTTTT. Its translation: CASSSRSTNEKLFF.

This chain uses TRBV28 with TRBJ1-2; tentative D call: TRBD1 (5 bases). V was trimmed by 11 bases and J by 1 base, leaving 8 bases between them. The CDR3 is 11 residues long. Per germline, CDR1 MDHEN and CDR2 SYDVKM. The CDR3 here is CAVRDNYGYTF. CDR3 sequence (DNA): TGTGCCGTCAGGGATAACTATGGCTACACCTTC.

The chain joins TRBV21-1 to TRBJ1-3; the table's D call, TRBD1, was not checked against the DNA. TRBV21-1 is shown as a pseudogene. The CDR3 extends over 18 amino acids. The CDR3 region is CASSTRSMLQLAGNTIYF. CDR3 bases: TGTGCCAGCAGCACGCGATCGATGTTACAGTTGGCTGGAAACACCATATATTTT.

The chain is built from TRBV11-2 and TRBJ2-7; 7 bases map to TRBD1. Per germline, CDR1 SGHAT and CDR2 FQNNGV. CDR3 size: 14 residues. J lost 5 bases, V lost 7 bases, and 11 bases had no gene match. Here the CDR3 DNA reads TGTGCCAGCACCATACAGGGGCCGCTCAACGAGCAGTACGTC. Protein product: CASTIQGPLNEQYV.

The chain joins TRBV9 to TRBJ1-4; D possibly corresponds to TRBD1 (5 bases). The germline CDR1 and CDR2 sequences are SGDLS and YYNGEE. The length of the CDR3 is 16 residues. V lost 2 bases, J lost 0 bases, and 11 bases lay in between. The CDR3 nucleotides read TGTGCCAGCAGCGTCGGACACAGAGCAACTAATGAAAAACTGTTTTTT. Encoded protein: CASSVGHRATNEKLFF. The variable domain in full, completed from reference TRBV9 and TRBJ1-4, reads DSGVTQTPKHLITATGQRVTLRCSPRSGDLSVYWYQQSLDQGLQFLIQYYNGEERAKGNILERFSAQQFPDLHSELNLSSLELGDSALYFCASSVGHRATNEKLFFGSGTQLSVL.

The chain is built from TRBV19 and TRBJ1-2; perhaps TRBD1 as D (6 bases). The germline V and J ends were trimmed by 1 base and 4 bases, with 13 bases remaining between them. The germline CDR1 and CDR2 sequences are LNHDA and SQIVND (reference sequence). This CDR3 is built from 15 residues. The CDR3 loop is CASSIGRAGAYGYTF. The CDR3, as DNA: TGTGCCAGTAGTATAGGGCGCGCAGGGGCCTATGGCTACACCTTC.

This clone was seen only once. This chain uses TRBV15 with TRBJ1-4; no reliable D call. Trimming cost V 0 bases and J 1 base, with 6 bases left between them. Germline CDR1 is LNHNV and CDR2 is YYDKDF (reference sequence). The CDR3 spans 15 residues. The CDR3 sequence is CATSRDGGTNEKLFF. The CDR3 region has the DNA TGTGCCACCAGCAGAGACGGAGGAACTAATGAAAAACTGTTTTTT.

The chain is built from TRBV5-1 and TRBJ1-1, with a tentative D call TRBD1 (6 bases). The CDR3 extends over 18 amino acids. Trimming cost V 5 bases and J 11 bases, with 34 bases left between them. CDR1 SGHRS and CDR2 YFSETQ come from the germline V gene. In nucleotides, the CDR3 is TGCGCCAGCAGGGGGACGGGGGGCAGGGCCGGAACGGAGGGACGGGCTTTCTTT. Translation: CASRGTGGRAGTEGRAFF.

V gene TRBV14 combines with J gene TRBJ2-2, with 8 bases lining up with TRBD1. J was trimmed by 7 bases and V by 2 bases; bases with no gene match: 9. This CDR3 has 16 residues. Germline V gene data show CDR1 as SGHDN and CDR2 as FVKESK. CDR3 sequence (DNA): TGTGCCAGCAGCCAACGGACAGGGTGGGAGATCGGGGAGCTGTTTTTT. As protein: CASSQRTGWEIGELFF.

V gene TRBV28 combines with J gene TRBJ1-5, with a tentative D call TRBD1 (5 bases). The CDR3 has 15 amino acids. The V and J ends lost 5 bases and 0 bases respectively, with 11 bases between them. The germline V gene encodes CDR1 MDHEN and CDR2 SYDVKM. The CDR3 coding sequence is TGTGCCAGCAGTGAAGACAGACTTAGCAATCAGCCCCAGCATTTT. It codes for CASSEDRLSNQPQHF.

This clone was found once. This chain connects TRBV2 to TRBJ1-5; possibly TRBD1 for D (5 bases). V lost 2 bases and J 0 bases, leaving 8 bases between the germline ends. The germline CDR1 and CDR2 sequences are SNHLY and FYNNEI. The CDR3 consists of 15 residues. As DNA, the CDR3 is TGTGCCAGCAGTGAAAGTCAGGGTAGCAATCAGCCCCAGCATTTT. Its protein is CASSESQGSNQPQHF.

CDR3 bases: TGTGCCAGCAGCTTAGGGGTAGCGGGGAACACCGGGGAGCTGTTTTTT. It translates to CASSLGVAGNTGELFF. J is TRBJ2-2 and V is TRBV7-2; the match to TRBD2 covers 7 bases. Germline V lookup: CDR1 SGHTA, CDR2 FQGNSA. V gave up 1 base and J gave up 1 base; unmatched junction bases: 3. This CDR3 region has 16 residues.

This chain connects TRBV5-1 to TRBJ2-1, with 15 bases matching TRBD2. The CDR3 extends over 18 amino acids. V lost 4 bases and J lost 7; bases outside the gene matches: 12. Per germline, CDR1 SGHRS and CDR2 YFSETQ. The CDR3 nucleotides are TGCGCCAGCAGCCGCCGGACTAGCGGGGGGGCTTCTTCTAATGAGCAGTTCTTC. Translating it yields CASSRRTSGGASSNEQFF.